These 25 T cell receptor beta chains were all obtained from the same sample, sequenced in a study of blood T cell repertoires in COVID-19. Generated by immunoSEQ multiplex PCR, the TCRdb table keeps only in-frame clones and is missing some. The data contain around 350,000 clones, roughly 86% of them seen just once; the ten biggest clones take up around 3%. The sample was peripheral blood. These TCRs come from a human donor in a cohort sampled during active COVID-19.

This clone was observed a handful of times. V usage is TRBV23-1 and J usage is TRBJ1-5, with D possibly TRBD1 on 5 matching bases. TRBV23-1 is an open reading frame whose function is uncertain. V lost 4 bases and J 0 bases, leaving 13 bases between the germline ends. CDR3 size: 16 residues. This chain's CDR3 is CASSPGTVYSNQPQHF. CDR3 DNA sequence: TGCGCCAGCAGTCCCGGGACTGTATATAGCAATCAGCCCCAGCATTTT.

This rearrangement joins TRBV28 to TRBJ2-1; possible D gene TRBD1, 6 bases. Trimming left V 2 bases short and J 3 bases short, with 8 bases between. CDR3 size: 14 residues. Germline assignment: CDR1 MDHEN and CDR2 SYDVKM. CDR3 region: CASSLGDNYNEQFF. The CDR3 nucleotides are TGTGCCAGCAGTTTAGGGGACAACTACAATGAGCAGTTCTTC.

The J gene is TRBJ1-1, the V gene TRBV28, with TRBD1 as a possible D gene (6 bases). This CDR3 region has 12 residues. V lost 1 base and J 11 bases, leaving 11 bases between the germline ends. The germline gives CDR1 MDHEN, CDR2 SYDVKM. CDR3 nucleotide sequence: TGTGCCAGCAGTTTATTAGGCGACAGGGCTTTCTTT. Protein: CASSLLGDRAFF.

The V gene is TRBV15, the J gene TRBJ1-3; 8 bases line up with TRBD1. The germline V gene has CDR1 LNHNV and CDR2 YYDKDF (reference sequence). The ends lost 0 bases at V and 0 bases at J; junction bases unmatched: 4. The CDR3 spans 17 residues. The CDR3 region is CATSRDLTGGSGNTIYF. The CDR3, as DNA: TGTGCCACCAGCAGAGATCTTACAGGGGGCTCTGGAAACACCATATATTTT.

The chain joins TRBV29-1 to TRBJ2-5, with a weak D call TRBD1 (6 bases). From germline, CDR1 is SQVTM and CDR2 ANQGSEA. The CDR3 extends over 13 amino acids. V dropped 4 bases and J dropped 1 base, with 10 bases sitting between them. The CDR3 loop is CSVGTVVQETQYF. The CDR3 region has the DNA TGCAGCGTTGGGACAGTTGTCCAAGAGACCCAGTACTTC.

The chain links TRBV30 to TRBJ2-7, with 7 positions matching TRBD1. Germline CDR1 and CDR2: GTSNPN and SVGIG (reference sequence). The CDR3 is made up of 12 amino acids. V shed 1 base and J 7 bases; nucleotides not matched to a gene: 4. As DNA, the CDR3 is TGTGCCTGGAGTGAAAACAGGGGTGAGCAGTACTTC. This codes for CAWSENRGEQYF.

The J gene is TRBJ2-3, the V gene TRBV4-2; 11 nucleotides match TRBD1. The V segment lost 2 bases and the J segment 3 bases; nucleotides outside the gene matches: 7. Germline CDR1 and CDR2: LGHNA and YNFKEQ. This CDR3 is 17 amino acids long. The DNA for the CDR3 is TGTGCCAGCAGCCAAATCGGACAGGGGGCCGGGACAGATACGCAGTATTTT. This translates into CASSQIGQGAGTDTQYF.

The CDR3 protein is CASSDLLRAVGNTEAFF. CDR3 DNA: TGTGCCAGCAGTGACCTTTTGCGAGCTGTTGGGAACACTGAAGCTTTCTTT. The V and J genes are TRBV6-1 and TRBJ1-1, with D uncertain. The CDR3 loop spans 17 amino acids. Germline V gene data show CDR1 as MNHNS and CDR2 as SASEGT. V was shortened by 3 bases and J by 1 base, with 18 bases between the two germline ends.

The chain combines TRBV7-8 with TRBJ2-5, with D unresolved. This CDR3 comprises 14 residues. Trimming pared 5 bases from V and 1 base from J, leaving 11 bases between. Per the germline V gene, CDR1 is SGHVS and CDR2 is FQNEAQ. The CDR3, as DNA: TGTGCCAGCAGCCTTAGAGGCAGCCAAGAGACCCAGTACTTC. Amino acids: CASSLRGSQETQYF.

J is TRBJ2-1 and V is TRBV7-9; 10 nucleotides match TRBD2. CDR3 length: 17 residues. Looked up from germline, CDR1 is SEHNR and CDR2 is FQNEAQ (reference sequence). Trimming took 1 base from V and 2 from J; bases not matched to a gene: 5. The CDR3 region is CASSLGLAGAPYNEQFF. The CDR3 DNA is TGTGCCAGCAGCTTAGGGCTAGCGGGGGCCCCCTACAATGAGCAGTTCTTC. Combining the CDR3 with reference TRBV7-9 and TRBJ2-1 gives the whole variable domain DTGVSQNPRHKITKRGQNVTFRCDPISEHNRLYWYRQTLGQGPEFLTYFQNEAQLEKSRLLSDRFSAERPKGSFSTLEIQRTEQGDSAMYLCASSLGLAGAPYNEQFFGPGTRLTVL.

This rearrangement joins TRBV11-2 to TRBJ1-1; D ambiguous. The CDR3 length is 13 residues. Per germline, CDR1 SGHAT and CDR2 FQNNGV. The V and J ends lost 5 bases and 5 bases respectively, with 12 bases between them. CDR3: CASSPNGVTEAFF. CDR3 DNA: TGTGCCAGCAGCCCAAACGGGGTTACTGAAGCTTTCTTT.

This clone occurred once. The chain is built from TRBV5-4 and TRBJ2-2; D remains ambiguous. The V and J ends lost 5 bases and 4 bases respectively, with 12 bases between them. Per the germline V gene, CDR1 is SGHNT and CDR2 is YYREEE (reference sequence). The CDR3 contains 14 residues. CDR3 nucleotides: TGTGCCAGCAGTCCCAGAGGATCCACCGGGGAGCTGTTTTTT. Translating gives CASSPRGSTGELFF. Filled out from reference TRBV5-4 and TRBJ2-2, the complete variable domain reads ETGVTQSPTHLIKTRGQQVTLRCSSQSGHNTVSWYQQALGQGPQFIFQYYREEENGRGNFPPRFSGLQFPNYSSELNVNALELDDSALYLCASSPRGSTGELFFGEGSRLTVL.

This clone was counted a single time. V gene TRBV15 combines with J gene TRBJ1-5; D might be TRBD1 (6 bases). CDR1 and CDR2 (germline): LNHNV, YYDKDF (reference sequence). The CDR3 is 14 residues long. With 0 bases removed from V and 11 bases from J, the gap between germline ends came to 14 bases. The CDR3 is CATSRDYRALSQHF. The CDR3 coding sequence is TGTGCCACCAGCAGAGATTACAGGGCTTTGTCCCAGCATTTT.

The V gene is TRBV5-1, the J gene TRBJ2-7; TRBD2 aligns across 11 bases. This CDR3 comprises 15 residues. Germline lookup yields CDR1 SGHRS and CDR2 YFSETQ. Trimming removed 0 bases from V and 3 bases from J; junction bases left unmatched: 2. This CDR3 is CASSLGGTSGYEQYF. The CDR3 DNA sequence: TGCGCCAGCAGCTTGGGTGGGACTAGCGGCTACGAGCAGTACTTC.

The CDR3 DNA reads as TGTGCCAGCAGCGCAGGGACTCTGAACACTGAAGCTTTCTTT. This codes for CASSAGTLNTEAFF. This chain links TRBV9 with TRBJ1-1; D may be TRBD1 (5 bases). This CDR3 spans 14 amino acids. CDR1 is SGDLS, CDR2 YYNGEE, per germline. The V end lost 3 bases, the J end lost 0 bases, and 9 bases lay between the germline ends.

The J gene is TRBJ2-5, the V gene TRBV5-4; D call uncertain. Trimming took off 0 bases at V and 2 bases at J, with 14 bases between the two ends. The germline V gene has CDR1 SGHNT and CDR2 YYREEE (reference sequence). This CDR3 region has 16 residues. CDR3 nucleotides: TGTGCCAGCAGCTTGGCCCTTCCGGGTTCTCAAGAGACCCAGTACTTC. This sequence encodes CASSLALPGSQETQYF.

This clone was counted a single time. CDR3 nucleotides: TGTGCCAGCAGTGAAGGGTTGGCCCTGGAAGAGACCCAGTACTTC. Translated, it gives CASSEGLALEETQYF. The V and J genes are TRBV2 and TRBJ2-5; no definite D call. V was trimmed by 1 base and J by 3 bases, leaving 12 bases between them. CDR3 length: 15 amino acids. Germline V gene sequence: CDR1 SNHLY, CDR2 FYNNEI.

The J gene is TRBJ2-2, the V gene TRBV27; D gene uncertain. The V gene's germline CDR1 is MNHEY and CDR2 SMNVEV (reference sequence). V lost 3 bases and J lost 2, with 4 bases in between. The CDR3 is made up of 13 amino acids. DNA of the CDR3: TGTGCCAGCAGTTTCCTTAACACCGGGGAGCTGTTTTTT. It is translated as CASSFLNTGELFF.

This rearrangement joins TRBV19 to TRBJ1-2; maybe TRBD1 (5 bases). The CDR3 length is 15 residues. The V gene's germline CDR1 is LNHDA and CDR2 SQIVND (reference sequence). V lost 3 bases, J lost 5 bases, and 16 bases lay in between. CDR3 in DNA: TGTGCCAGTAGTATGAAAGACAGTCTACTTTATGGCTACACCTTC. Encoded protein: CASSMKDSLLYGYTF. Full variable domain (rest looked up from reference TRBV19 and TRBJ1-2): DGGITQSPKYLFRKEGQNVTLSCEQNLNHDAMYWYRQDPGQGLRLIYYSQIVNDFQKGDIAEGYSVSREKKESFPLTVTSAQKNPTAFYLCASSMKDSLLYGYTFGSGTRLTVV.

The rearrangement joins TRBV28 to TRBJ2-1; 13 bases align to TRBD2. This CDR3 is built from 15 residues. The germline V gene has CDR1 MDHEN and CDR2 SYDVKM. V dropped 5 bases and J dropped 9; count of bases not matched to a gene: 7. The CDR3 protein is CASSPGLAGAGEQFF. The DNA for the CDR3 is TGTGCCAGCAGTCCCGGACTAGCGGGGGCTGGTGAGCAGTTCTTC.

The chain employs TRBV5-1 and TRBJ2-1, with 11 bases fitting TRBD1. CDR3 length: 15 amino acids. After removal of 3 bases from V and 3 bases from J, the junction contained 2 bases not matched to a gene. Per the germline V gene, CDR1 is SGHRS and CDR2 is YFSETQ. CDR3 in amino acids: CASSWDRGNYNEQFF. CDR3 nucleotides: TGCGCCAGCAGCTGGGACAGGGGGAACTACAATGAGCAGTTCTTC. The full variable domain, rest sourced from reference TRBV5-1 and TRBJ2-1, is KAGVTQTPRYLIKTRGQQVTLSCSPISGHRSVSWYQQTPGQGLQFLFEYFSETQRNKGNFPGRFSGRQFSNSRSEMNVSTLELGDSALYLCASSWDRGNYNEQFFGPGTRLTVL.

The chain employs TRBV18 and TRBJ2-3; 11 nucleotides match TRBD2. The CDR3 extends over 16 amino acids. Per the germline V gene, CDR1 is KGHSH and CDR2 is LQKENI. V shed 3 bases and J 0 bases; nucleotides not matched to a gene: 2. The CDR3 DNA reads as TGTGCCAGCTCACCTTGGACTAGCGGGAGCACAGATACGCAGTATTTT. It translates to CASSPWTSGSTDTQYF.

The gene calls are TRBV19 and TRBJ2-3, with TRBD1 as a possible D gene (6 bases). The CDR3 spans 15 residues. V dropped 3 bases and J dropped 1 base, with 11 bases sitting between them. CDR1 and CDR2 (germline): LNHDA, SQIVND (reference sequence). The CDR3 sequence: CASSISTGRTDTQYF. The DNA for the CDR3 is TGTGCCAGTAGTATTTCTACAGGGCGCACAGATACGCAGTATTTT.

This clone has only one observation. V gene TRBV2 combines with J gene TRBJ2-1, with 10 bases that match TRBD2. The CDR3 sequence is 14 residues long. CDR1 is SNHLY and CDR2 is FYNNEI in the germline V gene. Trimming cost V 7 bases and J 5 bases; bases outside gene matches: 5. The CDR3 here is CASITSGAHNEQFF. CDR3 sequence (DNA): TGTGCCAGCATAACTAGCGGGGCACACAATGAGCAGTTCTTC.

The CDR3 DNA follows: TGTGCCAGCAACGACGGGACAGCTAACTATGGCTACACCTTC. Its translation: CASNDGTANYGYTF. The rearrangement uses TRBV6-5 and TRBJ1-2; 7 bases align to TRBD1. The germline CDR1 and CDR2 sequences are MNHEY and SVGAGI. Trimming removed 7 bases from V and 0 bases from J; junction bases left unmatched: 5. CDR3 size: 14 residues.